The clone carrying this TCR beta chain was detected only a few times. Its specificity is not known. The entry originates in a study of T cell responses to AZD1222 COVID-19 vaccine. This table comes from immunoSEQ multiplex PCR, and its TCRdb copy is limited to in-frame clones, with some not included. The table lists almost 70,000 clones, over 70% of them singletons. CDR1 is LNHDA, CDR2 SQIVND, per germline (reference sequence). The V end lost 1 base, the J end lost 1 base, and 19 bases lay between the germline ends. The CDR3 loop spans 18 amino acids. Study findings and constraints: Breadth and depth of Spike-specific TCRs rose after two AZD1222 doses. Repertoires were obtained only post-peak T cell response.

This receptor was taken from an adult who received the AZD1222 COVID-19 vaccine. V and J are TRBV19 and TRBJ1-2; D remains unclear. Sequenced material: peripheral blood, taken 28 days after the second AZD1222 dose. DNA for the CDR3: TGTGCCAGTAGTATAGGCGGCAAGGGAGTACAGATTAACTATGGCTACACCTTC. Translated, it gives CASSIGGKGVQINYGYTF.